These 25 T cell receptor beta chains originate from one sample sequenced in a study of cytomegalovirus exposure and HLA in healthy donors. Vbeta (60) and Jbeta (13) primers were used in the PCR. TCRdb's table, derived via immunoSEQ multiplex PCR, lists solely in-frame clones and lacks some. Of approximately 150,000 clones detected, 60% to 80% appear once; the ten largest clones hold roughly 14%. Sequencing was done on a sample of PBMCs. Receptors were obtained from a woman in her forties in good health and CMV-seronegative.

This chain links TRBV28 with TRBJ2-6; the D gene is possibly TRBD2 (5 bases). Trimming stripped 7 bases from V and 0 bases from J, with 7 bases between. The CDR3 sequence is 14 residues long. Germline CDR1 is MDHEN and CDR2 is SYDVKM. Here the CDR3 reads CASNGISGANVLTF. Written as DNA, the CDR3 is TGTGCCAGCAACGGGATCTCTGGGGCCAACGTCCTGACTTTC.

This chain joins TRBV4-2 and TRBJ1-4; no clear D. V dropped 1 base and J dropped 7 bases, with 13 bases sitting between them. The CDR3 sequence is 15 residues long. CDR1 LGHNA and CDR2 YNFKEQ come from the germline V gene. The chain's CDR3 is CASSQVRGEVEKLFF. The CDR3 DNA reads TGTGCCAGCAGCCAAGTCCGGGGTGAGGTTGAAAAACTGTTTTTT.

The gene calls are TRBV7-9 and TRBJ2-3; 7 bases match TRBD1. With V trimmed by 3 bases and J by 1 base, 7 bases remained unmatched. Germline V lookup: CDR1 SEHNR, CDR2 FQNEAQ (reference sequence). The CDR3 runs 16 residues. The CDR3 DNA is TGTGCCAGCAGCTTGGGAGACAGGGTGGGCACAGATACGCAGTATTTT. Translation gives CASSLGDRVGTDTQYF. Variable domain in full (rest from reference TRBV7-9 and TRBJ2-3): DTGVSQNPRHKITKRGQNVTFRCDPISEHNRLYWYRQTLGQGPEFLTYFQNEAQLEKSRLLSDRFSAERPKGSFSTLEIQRTEQGDSAMYLCASSLGDRVGTDTQYFGPGTRLTVL.

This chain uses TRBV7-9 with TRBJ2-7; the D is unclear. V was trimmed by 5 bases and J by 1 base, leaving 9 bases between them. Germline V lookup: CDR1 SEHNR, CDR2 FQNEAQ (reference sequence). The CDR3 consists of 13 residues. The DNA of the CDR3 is TGTGCCAGCAGCGATCGTCGGTCCTACGAGCAGTACTTC. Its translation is CASSDRRSYEQYF.

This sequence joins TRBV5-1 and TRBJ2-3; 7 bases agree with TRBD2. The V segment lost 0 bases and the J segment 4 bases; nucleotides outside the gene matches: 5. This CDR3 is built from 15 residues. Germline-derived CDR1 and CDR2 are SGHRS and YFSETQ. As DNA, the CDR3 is TGCGCCAGCAGCTTGGTAGGACTAGGGGCAGATACGCAGTATTTT. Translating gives CASSLVGLGADTQYF.

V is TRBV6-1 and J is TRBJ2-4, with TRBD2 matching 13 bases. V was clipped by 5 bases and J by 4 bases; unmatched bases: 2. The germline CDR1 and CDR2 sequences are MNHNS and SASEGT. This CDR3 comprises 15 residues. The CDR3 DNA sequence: TGTGCCAGCAGTACTAGCGGGAGGGGTAAAAACATTCAGTACTTC. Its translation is CASSTSGRGKNIQYF.

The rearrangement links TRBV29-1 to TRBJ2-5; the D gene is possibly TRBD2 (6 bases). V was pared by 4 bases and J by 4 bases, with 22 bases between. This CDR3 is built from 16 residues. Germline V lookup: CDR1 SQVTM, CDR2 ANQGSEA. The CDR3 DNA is TGCAGCGTTGGCGGATCACAGGAGGGGATCGGAGAGACCCAGTACTTC. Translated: CSVGGSQEGIGETQYF.

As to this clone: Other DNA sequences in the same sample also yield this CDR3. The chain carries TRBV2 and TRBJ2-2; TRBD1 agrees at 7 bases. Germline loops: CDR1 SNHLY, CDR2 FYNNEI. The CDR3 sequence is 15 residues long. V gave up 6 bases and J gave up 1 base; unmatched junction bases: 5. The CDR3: CASRGTARNTGELFF. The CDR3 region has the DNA TGTGCCAGCAGGGGGACAGCCCGGAACACCGGGGAGCTGTTTTTT.

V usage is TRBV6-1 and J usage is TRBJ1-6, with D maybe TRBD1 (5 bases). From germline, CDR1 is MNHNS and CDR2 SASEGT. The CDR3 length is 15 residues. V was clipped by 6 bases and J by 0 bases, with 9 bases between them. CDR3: CASRQGFSYNSPLHF. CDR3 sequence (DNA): TGTGCCAGCAGGCAGGGATTCTCCTATAATTCACCCCTCCACTTT.

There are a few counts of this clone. In DNA form, the CDR3 reads TGTGCCAGCAGTTACTCGGGACAGGGGGGTCTAGAGCAGTACTTC. Protein sequence: CASSYSGQGGLEQYF. The chain uses TRBV6-5 and TRBJ2-5; 11 bases align to TRBD1. V shed 0 bases, J shed 11 bases, and the junction held 8 bases outside the gene matches. Germline V gives CDR1 MNHEY, CDR2 SVGAGI. The CDR3 sequence is 15 residues long.

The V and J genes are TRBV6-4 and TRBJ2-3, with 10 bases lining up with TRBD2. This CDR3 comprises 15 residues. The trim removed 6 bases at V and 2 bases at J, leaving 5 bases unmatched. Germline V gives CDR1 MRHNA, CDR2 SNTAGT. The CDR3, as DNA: TGTGCCAGCAGAGCCGGGACTAGCGACACAGATACGCAGTATTTT. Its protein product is CASRAGTSDTDTQYF.

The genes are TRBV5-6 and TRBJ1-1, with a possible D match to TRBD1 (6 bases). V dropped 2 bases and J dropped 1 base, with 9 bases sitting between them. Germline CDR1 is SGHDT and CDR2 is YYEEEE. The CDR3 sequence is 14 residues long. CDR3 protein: CASSFGTPNTEAFF. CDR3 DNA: TGTGCCAGCAGCTTTGGGACACCGAACACTGAAGCTTTCTTT.

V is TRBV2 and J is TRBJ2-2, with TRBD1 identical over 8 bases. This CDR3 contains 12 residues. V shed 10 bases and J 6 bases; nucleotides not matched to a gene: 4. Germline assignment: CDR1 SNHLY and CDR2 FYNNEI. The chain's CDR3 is CATRGQAGELFF. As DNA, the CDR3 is TGTGCCACCAGGGGGCAGGCCGGGGAGCTGTTTTTT.

This chain's CDR3 is CASSSPSNTEAFF. CDR3 in DNA: TGTGCCAGCAGTTCCCCATCAAACACTGAAGCTTTCTTT. The rearrangement uses TRBV6-5 and TRBJ1-1; D not certain. Trimming cost V 4 bases and J 2 bases, with 8 bases left between them. Germline lookup yields CDR1 MNHEY and CDR2 SVGAGI. The CDR3 contains 13 residues.

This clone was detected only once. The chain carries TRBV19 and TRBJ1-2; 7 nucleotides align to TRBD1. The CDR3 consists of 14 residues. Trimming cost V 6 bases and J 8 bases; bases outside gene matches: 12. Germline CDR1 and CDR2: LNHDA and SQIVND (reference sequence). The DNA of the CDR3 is TGTGCCAGTAGAGCAGGGGGTCGGAGAGGGGGCTACACCTTC. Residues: CASRAGGRRGGYTF.

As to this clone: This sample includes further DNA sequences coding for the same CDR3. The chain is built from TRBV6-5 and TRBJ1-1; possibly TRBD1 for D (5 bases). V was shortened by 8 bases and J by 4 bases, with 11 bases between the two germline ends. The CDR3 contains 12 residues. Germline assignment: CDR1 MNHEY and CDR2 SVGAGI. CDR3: CASSLRGTEAFF. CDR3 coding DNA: TGTGCCAGCTCTTTAAGGGGCACTGAAGCTTTCTTT.

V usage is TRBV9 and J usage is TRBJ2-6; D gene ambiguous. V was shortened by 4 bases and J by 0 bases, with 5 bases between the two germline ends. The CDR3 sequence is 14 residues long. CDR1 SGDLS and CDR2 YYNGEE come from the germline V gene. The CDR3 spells CASSSSSGANVLTF. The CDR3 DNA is TGTGCCAGCAGCTCTAGCTCTGGGGCCAACGTCCTGACTTTC.

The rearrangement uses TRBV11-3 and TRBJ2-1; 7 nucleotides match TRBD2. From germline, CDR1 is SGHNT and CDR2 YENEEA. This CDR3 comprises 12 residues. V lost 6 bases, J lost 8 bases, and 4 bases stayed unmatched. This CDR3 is CASRVRGDEQFF. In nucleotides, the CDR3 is TGTGCCAGCAGGGTCCGGGGGGATGAGCAGTTCTTC.

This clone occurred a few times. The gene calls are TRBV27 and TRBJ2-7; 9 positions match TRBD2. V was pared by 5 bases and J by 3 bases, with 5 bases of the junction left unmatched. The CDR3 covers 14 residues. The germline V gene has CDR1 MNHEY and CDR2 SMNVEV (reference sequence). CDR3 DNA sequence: TGTGCCAGCAGTAGATTAGCGGGGGTCTACGAGCAGTACTTC. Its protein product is CASSRLAGVYEQYF.

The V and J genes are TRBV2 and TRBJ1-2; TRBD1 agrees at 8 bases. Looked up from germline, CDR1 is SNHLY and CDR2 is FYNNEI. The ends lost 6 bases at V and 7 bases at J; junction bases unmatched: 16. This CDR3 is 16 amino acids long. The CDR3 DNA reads TGTGCCAGCAGGGCCCCAATCTCGGACAGGGTAGGTGGCTACACCTTC. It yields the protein CASRAPISDRVGGYTF.

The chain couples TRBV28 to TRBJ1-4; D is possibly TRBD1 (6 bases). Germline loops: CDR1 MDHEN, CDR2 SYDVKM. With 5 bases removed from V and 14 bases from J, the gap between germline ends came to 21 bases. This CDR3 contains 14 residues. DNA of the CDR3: TGTGCCAGCAGTCCAGCCTTCACAGGGTTTAGCCTGTTTTTT. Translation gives CASSPAFTGFSLFF.

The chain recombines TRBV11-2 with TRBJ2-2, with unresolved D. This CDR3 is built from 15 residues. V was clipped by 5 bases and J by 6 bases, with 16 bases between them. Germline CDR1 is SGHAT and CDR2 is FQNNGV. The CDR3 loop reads CASSPERHGAGELFF. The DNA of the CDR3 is TGTGCCAGCAGCCCCGAGAGGCACGGAGCCGGGGAGCTGTTTTTT.

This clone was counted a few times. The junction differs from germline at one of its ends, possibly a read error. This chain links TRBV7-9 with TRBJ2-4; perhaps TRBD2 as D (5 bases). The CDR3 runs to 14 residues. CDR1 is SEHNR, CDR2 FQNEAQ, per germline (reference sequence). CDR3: CASSSERVKNSQYF. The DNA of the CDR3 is TGTGCCAGCAGCTCAGAGAGGGTCAAAAACAGTCAGTACTTC.

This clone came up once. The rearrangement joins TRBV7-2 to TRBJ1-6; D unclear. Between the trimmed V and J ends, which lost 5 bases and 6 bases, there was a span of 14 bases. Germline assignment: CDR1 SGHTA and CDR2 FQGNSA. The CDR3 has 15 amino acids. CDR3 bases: TGTGCCAGCAGCGGCGAGGGTCAGCCTAATTCACCCCTCCACTTT. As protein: CASSGEGQPNSPLHF.

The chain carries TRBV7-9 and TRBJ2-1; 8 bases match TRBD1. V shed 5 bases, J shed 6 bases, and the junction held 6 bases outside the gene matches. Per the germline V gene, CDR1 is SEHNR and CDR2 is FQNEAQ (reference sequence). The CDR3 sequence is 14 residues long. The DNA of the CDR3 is TGTGCCAGCAGCCTCGGACAGGGTGTCAATGAGCAGTTCTTC. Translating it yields CASSLGQGVNEQFF.